These T cell receptor beta chains were read from a single sample in a study of technical replicates of blood from a few donors. TCRdb keeps only in-frame clones here, not all; method: immunoSEQ multiplex PCR. This sample has tens of thousands of clones, with 75% to 90% found just once. Sample: PBMCs. The receptors stem from a human donor in good health. Some clones in this sample may be carry-over from other donors' samples. Each CDR3 is given with its conserved first and last residue. Fields, in order: CDR3 length, J gene, V gene, D gene, clone size, CDR3 DNA, CDR3 protein. D genes are given only for firm matches. Only some rows state a clone size, as once, few, many or a class for expanded clones.

>13|TRBJ2-1|TRBV7-6|NA|NA
TGTGCCAGCAGCGTAAGGGGACACCATGAGCAGTTCTTC
CASSVRGHHEQFF
>13|TRBJ2-7|TRBV7-8|NA|NA
TGTGCCAGCAGCGTGGGGAGGTCCTACGAGCAGTACTTC
CASSVGRSYEQYF
>15|TRBJ2-7|TRBV7-2|NA|NA
TGTGCCACCTCTAGGGGGGCGGGGGCCCCCTACGAGCAGTACTTC
CATSRGAGAPYEQYF
>15|TRBJ2-5|TRBV15|TRBD2|NA
TGTGCCACCAGCATAGCCGGGACTACCCAAGAGACCCAGTACTTC
CATSIAGTTQETQYF
>14|TRBJ1-4|TRBV5-4|NA|NA
TGTGCCAGCAGCTTCGGCAGGGATGATGAAAAACTGTTTTTT
CASSFGRDDEKLFF
>15|TRBJ2-3|TRBV11-2|NA|NA
TGTGCCAGCAGTCCCGGGGGATTCGGCACAGATACGCAGTATTTT
CASSPGGFGTDTQYF
>14|TRBJ2-5|TRBV7-2|NA|once
TGTGCCAGCAGCTTGGGTCAGGGGCAAGAGACCCAGTACTTC
CASSLGQGQETQYF
>16|TRBJ1-4|TRBV4-3|NA|NA
TGCGCCAGCAGCCCCCAAGCGGCAACAACTAATGAAAAACTGTTTTTT
CASSPQAATTNEKLFF
>16|TRBJ2-6|TRBV18|NA|NA
TGTGCCAGCTCACCAGGGGGCCAGACTGGGGCCAACGTCCTGACTTTC
CASSPGGQTGANVLTF
>15|TRBJ2-2|TRBV2|TRBD2|NA
TGTGCCAGCGCAGGAGGACTAGCGGGAACCGGGGAGCTGTTTTTT
CASAGGLAGTGELFF
>15|TRBJ2-7|TRBV11-2|TRBD1|NA
TGTGCCAGCAGCTTAGGGGGGACAGTCTCCTACGAGCAGTACTTC
CASSLGGTVSYEQYF
>14|TRBJ2-2|TRBV5-5|NA|NA
TGTGCCAGCAGCTGGGGCCCGAACACCGGGGAGCTGTTTTTT
CASSWGPNTGELFF
>15|TRBJ1-4|TRBV2|NA|NA
TGTGCCAGCAGTGGGGGCTTCGCAACTAATGAAAAACTGTTTTTT
CASSGGFATNEKLFF
>13|TRBJ2-3|TRBV7-9|NA|NA
TGTGCCAGCAGCTTAGCGGAGGGGACCGCGCAGTATTTT
CASSLAEGTAQYF
>16|TRBJ2-1|TRBV7-3|TRBD2|NA
TGTGCCAGCAGCTTGGCCCCGGGGGGGGCACAGGGTGAGCAGTTCTTC
CASSLAPGGAQGEQFF
>14|TRBJ1-1|TRBV5-4|TRBD1|NA
TGTGCCAGTAAGACTGAACCACAGGGGGCTGAAGCTTTCTTT
CASKTEPQGAEAFF
>16|TRBJ1-2|TRBV27|NA|NA
TGTGCCAGCAGATTTGGCCTACAGGGCGGGTCGGAGGGCTACACCTTC
CASRFGLQGGSEGYTF
>16|TRBJ1-6|TRBV7-9|TRBD1|NA
TGTGCCAGCACCCCCGGAGGACAGGGGAACAATTCACCCCTCCACTTT
CASTPGGQGNNSPLHF
>13|TRBJ1-1|TRBV5-1|NA|few
TGCGCCAGCAGCCGTAACTATAACACTGAAGCTTTCTTT
CASSRNYNTEAFF
>12|TRBJ2-5|TRBV5-4|NA|NA
TGTGCCAGCAGCTTGACGGACGGGGCCCAGTACTTC
CASSLTDGAQYF
>14|TRBJ1-2|TRBV7-9|TRBD1|NA
TGTGCCAGCAGCACGACAGGGGTCAACTATGGCTACACCTTC
CASSTTGVNYGYTF
>15|TRBJ2-7|TRBV18|NA|NA
TGTGCCAGCTCACCCGTCTCGGGGGTTAGATTGGAGCAGTACTTC
CASSPVSGVRLEQYF
>13|TRBJ1-1|TRBV14|NA|NA
TGTGCCAGCAGCCTCTGGGGCTACACTGAAGCTTTCTTT
CASSLWGYTEAFF
>14|TRBJ2-2|TRBV6-1|NA|NA
TGTGCCAGCAGGGGCAGGCGAGGGACCGGGGAGCTGTTTTTT
CASRGRRGTGELFF
>12|TRBJ2-3|TRBV5-1|NA|NA
TGCGCCAGCAGCTCAAGCACAGATACGCAGTATTTT
CASSSSTDTQYF
>16|TRBJ2-3|TRBV4-1|TRBD2|NA
TGCGCCAGCAGTTGGCTAGCGGGGACCAACACAGATACGCAGTATTTT
CASSWLAGTNTDTQYF
>14|TRBJ2-1|TRBV18|NA|NA
TGTGCCAGCTCACCGACCGACAGGTTGGGCTCGCAGTTCTTC
CASSPTDRLGSQFF
>16|TRBJ2-1|TRBV7-6|TRBD2|NA
TGTGCCAGCAGCCCGGGGGGGCGGGGGTCCTACAATGAGCAGTTCTTC
CASSPGGRGSYNEQFF
>17|TRBJ2-2|TRBV18|TRBD2|NA
TGTGCCAGCTCACCACCCGCTAGCGGGAGTAAGAACGGGGAACTGTTTTTT
CASSPPASGSKNGELFF
>18|TRBJ2-5|TRBV4-1|TRBD2|NA
TGCGCCAGCAGCCAAGGGGGCACTAGCGGGGGGGCCTGGGAGACCCAGTACTTC
CASSQGGTSGGAWETQYF
>14|TRBJ2-1|TRBV5-1|NA|NA
TGCGCCAGCAGCTTTGCCAGACAGAACAATGAGCAGTTCTTC
CASSFARQNNEQFF
>16|TRBJ2-1|TRBV4-3|NA|NA
TGCGCCAGCAGCCAAGAGGGGGGACGGAACTACAATGAGCAGTTCTTC
CASSQEGGRNYNEQFF
>13|TRBJ1-1|TRBV5-1|NA|once
TGCGCCAGCACCCGGCAGGGTGACACTGAAGCTTTCTTT
CASTRQGDTEAFF
>14|TRBJ2-1|TRBV9|TRBD2|NA
TGTGCCAGCAGCATCGGGACTAGCGTCTTGGGGCAGTTCTTC
CASSIGTSVLGQFF